The TCR beta chain described here comes from a study of CD8 T cells in Susac syndrome. The CDR3 has 13 amino acids. V was trimmed by 2 bases and J by 10 bases, leaving 9 bases between them. The germline V gene has CDR1 LGHDT and CDR2 YNNKEL (reference sequence). RNA totalling roughly 0.5 to 1 ug underwent reverse transcription with random hexamers. TCRdb processed the immunoSEQ multiplex PCR reads anew with MiXCR; each CDR3 protein has one entry. Found here are approximately 94,000 distinct CDR3 sequences, about 95% of them singletons; the top ten hold less than 0.35%. The chain couples TRBV3-1 to TRBJ1-6, with D perhaps matching TRBD1 (5 bases). Sequenced material: CD8+ T cells from PBMCs. The clonotype was recovered from a human donor with Susac syndrome. CDR3 sequence (DNA): TGTGCCAGCAGCCAAAGGGGTGACTCACCCCTCCACTTT. This gives the protein CASSQRGDSPLHF.